This TCR beta chain was identified during a study of regulatory T cells in long-lasting Graves disease. General study results and limits: Newly diagnosed patients shared 950 to 1,000 public clonotypes; persistent patients shared about 2,500. Preferential use of TRBV28, TRBJ1-2 and TRBJ2-5 was seen in persistent disease.

TCR beta libraries were built with iRepertoire HTBI primers and Arm-PCR of CDR3 regions. TCRdb re-called the multiplex PCR reads with MiXCR, one entry per CDR3 protein. Among approximately 400,000 distinct CDR3 sequences listed, 14% to 15% were seen once. This sample's time point: newly diagnosed GD, antithyroid drugs for less than 3 months. From PBMCs, RNA was extracted and then used to make the TCR library. In the case of this clonotype: Antigen unknown.

Per the germline V gene, CDR1 is MNHEY and CDR2 is SMNVEV (reference sequence). V shed 7 bases, J shed 8 bases, and the junction held 17 bases outside the gene matches. The CDR3 covers 16 residues. These records were also assigned to another study, of T cells in Graves' hyperthyroidism and ophthalmopathy. That work contributes: TCR CDR3 underwent first-round RT-PCR with the HTBI primer set. Classification by a 13 V-J model distinguished ophthalmopathy from stable hyperthyroidism.

The V call is TRBV27, the J call TRBJ2-1, with TRBD2 matching 7 bases. The starting material was peripheral blood mononuclear cells (PBMCs), obtained at new diagnosis, from a patient treated with antithyroid drugs. The sequence was obtained from a young woman with Graves disease. CDR3 sequence reads: CASIRGPGLEIYEQFF. CDR3 DNA: TGTGCCAGCATCCGTGGCCCCGGACTAGAGATCTATGAGCAGTTCTTC.